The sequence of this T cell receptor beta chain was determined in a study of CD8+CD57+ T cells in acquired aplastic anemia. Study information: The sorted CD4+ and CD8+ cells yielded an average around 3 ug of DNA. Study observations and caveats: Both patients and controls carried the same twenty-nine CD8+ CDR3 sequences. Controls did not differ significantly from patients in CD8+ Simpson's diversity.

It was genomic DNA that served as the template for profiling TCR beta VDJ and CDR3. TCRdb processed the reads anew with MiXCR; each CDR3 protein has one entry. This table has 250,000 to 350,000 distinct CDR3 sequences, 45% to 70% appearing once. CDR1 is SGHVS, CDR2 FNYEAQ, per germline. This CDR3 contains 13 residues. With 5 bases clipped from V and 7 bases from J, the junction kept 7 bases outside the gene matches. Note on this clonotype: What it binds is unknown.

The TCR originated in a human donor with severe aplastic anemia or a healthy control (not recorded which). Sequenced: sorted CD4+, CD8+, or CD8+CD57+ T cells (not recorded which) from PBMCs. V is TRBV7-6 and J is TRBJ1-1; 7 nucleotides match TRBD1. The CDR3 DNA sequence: TGTGCCAGCAGCAGGACCAGGGGGGTTGAAGCTTTCTTT. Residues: CASSRTRGVEAFF.